The 28 T cell receptor beta chains below all came from one sample that was sequenced in a study of human T cells and chemical hapten exposure. TCRdb independently ran MiXCR on the RACE reads; one entry per CDR3 protein. Found here are 100,000 or so distinct CDR3 sequences, under 40% of them singletons; the top ten hold around 2.7%. The time point was: patch test 3, about 24 weeks after DPC sensitization. As for treatment: therapeutic diphenylcyclopropenone sensitization with weekly scalp DPC. The source was whole blood, collected in connection with sensitization to the hapten diphenylcyclopropenone (DPC). The receptors were sampled from a man aged 40-49 years with alopecia areata. Some clones in this sample may be carry-over from other donors' samples.

The V call is TRBV25-1, the J call TRBJ2-7, with D perhaps matching TRBD2 (6 bases). CDR1 is MGHDK, CDR2 SYGVNS, per germline. There are 12 residues in the CDR3. The V gene lost 4 bases and the J gene lost 7 bases, with 11 bases spanning the gap. The CDR3 DNA reads as TGTGCCAGCAGTGGCCGCGCGGGAGAGCAGTACTTC. Translating it yields CASSGRAGEQYF.

The gene calls are TRBV6-5 and TRBJ1-2, with D maybe TRBD1 (6 bases). Germline assignment: CDR1 MNHEY and CDR2 SVGAGI. The length of the CDR3 is 19 residues. Deletions cut 0 bases from V and 6 bases from J, with 26 bases between. The CDR3, as DNA: TGTGCCAGCAGTTACTCCTCTTTTTGGACAGCTCTAGGGGAAAATGGCTACACCTTC. Amino acids: CASSYSSFWTALGENGYTF.

This sequence joins TRBV9 and TRBJ1-4; D is unclear. The germline gives CDR1 SGDLS, CDR2 YYNGEE. The CDR3 contains 15 residues. V gave up 4 bases and J gave up 6 bases, with 16 bases separating them. CDR3 in DNA: TGTGCCAGCAGCACATCGACAAGCGGAGATGAAAAACTGTTTTTT. Amino acids: CASSTSTSGDEKLFF.

The chain couples TRBV6-6 to TRBJ2-1; D uncertain. The V gene's germline CDR1 is MNHNY and CDR2 SVGAGI (reference sequence). This CDR3 region has 11 residues. With 8 bases removed from V and 4 bases from J, the gap between germline ends came to 6 bases. The CDR3 loop reads CASLRYNEQFF. Here the CDR3 DNA reads TGTGCCAGCCTTAGGTACAATGAGCAGTTCTTC.

V is TRBV27 and J is TRBJ1-1; unclear D gene. Germline CDR1 and CDR2: MNHEY and SMNVEV (reference sequence). The CDR3 covers 14 residues. V lost 2 bases and J lost 6, with 13 bases in between. CDR3 sequence reads: CASSLQDGGAEAFF. The CDR3 nucleotides read TGTGCCAGCAGTTTACAGGATGGAGGTGCTGAAGCTTTCTTT.

The chain joins TRBV3-1 to TRBJ1-5; no clear D. This CDR3 region has 14 residues. Trimming took 2 bases from V and 0 from J, leaving 5 bases between them. CDR1 and CDR2 (germline): LGHDT, YNNKEL (reference sequence). The DNA of the CDR3 is TGTGCCAGCAGCCAAATGATTAGCAATCAGCCCCAGCATTTT. Residues: CASSQMISNQPQHF.

Details on this clonotype: This is likely a read error, given that the CDR3 carries no conserved phenylalanine or tryptophan at its end. The chain joins TRBV12-3 or TRBV12-4 to TRBJ2-3; 13 bases are a match to TRBD2. The CDR3 has 16 residues. V was pared by 7 bases and J by 2 bases, with 6 bases of the junction left unmatched. The CDR3 loop reads CASTAGLAGVTDTQYS. CDR3 DNA: TGTGCCAGCACCGCCGGACTAGCGGGAGTCACAGATACGCAGTATTCT.

Comments on this clonotype: Germline is not matched at one junction end, which may reflect a read error. The rearrangement joins TRBV7-7 to TRBJ2-5; D possibly uses TRBD1 or TRBD2 (6 bases each). The CDR3 has 15 amino acids. CDR1 SSHAT and CDR2 FNYEAQ come from the germline V gene (reference sequence). The DNA for the CDR3 is TGTGCTAGCAGCTTAGAGGGGGGCCTCGGCGAGACCCAGTACTTC. Its protein is CASSLEGGLGETQYF. Full variable domain (outside the CDR3, taken from reference TRBV7-7 and TRBJ2-5): GAGVSQSPRYKVTKRGQDVTLRCDPISSHATLYWYQQALGQGPEFLTYFNYEAQPDKSGLPSDRFSAERPEGSISTLTIQRTEQRDSAMYRCASSLEGGLGETQYFGPGTRLLVL.

This clonotype has more than one count but fewer than ten. The chain uses TRBV12-3 or TRBV12-4 and TRBJ1-1, with D maybe TRBD1 (5 bases). The CDR3 consists of 15 residues. The V and J ends lost 6 bases and 6 bases respectively, with 20 bases between them. The CDR3, as DNA: TGTGCCAGCAGCTCACCCCCGGGACCAGGAGCTGAAGCTTTCTTT. Protein sequence: CASSSPPGPGAEAFF.

V and J are TRBV7-2 and TRBJ2-5; D is perhaps TRBD1 (6 bases). The germline gives CDR1 SGHTA, CDR2 FQGNSA. The CDR3 covers 15 residues. The V end lost 2 bases, the J end lost 3 bases, and 13 bases lay between the germline ends. CDR3 DNA: TGTGCCAGCAGCTTACACTCAGGGGCGGAAGAGACCCAGTACTTC. Protein sequence: CASSLHSGAEETQYF.

The chain couples TRBV11-3 to TRBJ2-1, with TRBD1 as a possible D gene (5 bases). The CDR3 contains 13 residues. V was pared by 1 base and J by 8 bases, with 9 bases between. Germline V CDR1 and CDR2: SGHNT, YENEEA. CDR3 in amino acids: CASSLVGAYEQFF. The CDR3 DNA follows: TGTGCCAGCAGCTTAGTTGGGGCCTATGAGCAGTTCTTC.

The chain joins TRBV7-9 to TRBJ2-7; 12 positions match TRBD2. CDR1 and CDR2 from the germline V gene are SEHNR and FQNEAQ (reference sequence). The CDR3 runs 16 residues. V lost 4 bases to trimming and J lost 3 bases; unmatched junction nucleotides: 7. CDR3 nucleotides: TGTGCCAGCAGCTCCGGCAGACTAGCGGGAGTCTACGAGCAGTACTTC. It encodes CASSSGRLAGVYEQYF.

A few counts support this clonotype. The chain joins TRBV5-5 to TRBJ2-3; D is perhaps TRBD2 (5 bases). This CDR3 comprises 15 residues. The germline V gene has CDR1 SGHKS and CDR2 YYEKEE (reference sequence). V lost 2 bases and J 2 bases, leaving 12 bases between the germline ends. CDR3 nucleotides: TGTGCCAGCAGCTTTGGGAGTTTACTCACAGATACGCAGTATTTT. Translating it yields CASSFGSLLTDTQYF.

The CDR3 region is CASSPSTGMSTEAFF. CDR3 sequence (DNA): TGTGCCAGCTCACCGTCGACAGGGATGAGCACTGAAGCTTTCTTT. The chain is built from TRBV18 and TRBJ1-1; 7 bases are shared with TRBD1. The CDR3 runs to 15 residues. After removal of 3 bases from V and 4 bases from J, the junction contained 8 bases not matched to a gene. Germline lookup yields CDR1 KGHSH and CDR2 LQKENI.

The chain links TRBV10-3 to TRBJ1-1, with TRBD1 as a possible D gene (5 bases). This CDR3 has 13 residues. The germline gives CDR1 ENHRY, CDR2 SYGVKD. Deletions cut 4 bases from V and 1 base from J, with 7 bases between. The CDR3 DNA is TGTGCCATCAGTGTGGACACGAACACTGAAGCTTTCTTT. As protein: CAISVDTNTEAFF.

In its sample, this clonotype was seen a few times. V gene TRBV29-1 combines with J gene TRBJ2-7; 11 nucleotides agree with TRBD1. The CDR3 is 14 residues long. The germline CDR1 and CDR2 sequences are SQVTM and ANQGSEA. V dropped 4 bases and J dropped 0; count of bases not matched to a gene: 2. The CDR3 here is CSVGTGGLSYEQYF. The CDR3 DNA reads as TGCAGCGTTGGGACAGGGGGCCTCTCCTACGAGCAGTACTTC.

This rearrangement joins TRBV11-3 to TRBJ2-3, with 8 bases aligning to TRBD1. J lost 1 base, V lost 4 bases, and 10 bases had no gene match. The CDR3 loop spans 17 amino acids. Per the germline V gene, CDR1 is SGHNT and CDR2 is YENEEA. This chain's CDR3 is CASSSYSTGDGTDTQYF. For the CDR3, the DNA is TGTGCCAGCAGCTCCTACTCGACAGGGGATGGCACAGATACGCAGTATTTT.

The rearrangement uses TRBV7-2 and TRBJ2-7; a weak D match, TRBD2 (6 bases). Germline V CDR1 and CDR2: SGHTA, FQGNSA. V lost 5 bases and J 3 bases, leaving 17 bases between the germline ends. The CDR3 loop spans 15 amino acids. The CDR3 region has the DNA TGTGCCAGCAGCCCTCACCCGGGACTGAACTACGAGCAGTACTTC. It codes for CASSPHPGLNYEQYF.

The V gene is TRBV29-1, the J gene TRBJ1-1, with D tentatively TRBD1 (5 bases). Trimming removed 5 bases from V and 0 bases from J, with 10 bases in between. The CDR3 consists of 13 residues. Germline loops: CDR1 SQVTM, CDR2 ANQGSEA. CDR3 sequence: CSVKTDLNTEAFF. CDR3 DNA: TGCAGCGTTAAGACAGATCTGAACACTGAAGCTTTCTTT.

This sequence joins TRBV7-2 and TRBJ2-7, with TRBD2 matching over 10 bases. V was pared by 4 bases and J by 6 bases, with 6 bases of the junction left unmatched. Germline loops: CDR1 SGHTA, CDR2 FQGNSA. The CDR3 runs to 14 residues. The CDR3 region is CASSSKREGSEQYF. The CDR3 DNA follows: TGTGCCAGCAGCTCCAAGCGGGAGGGGTCCGAGCAGTACTTC.

V gene TRBV6-1 combines with J gene TRBJ2-7; the D gene is possibly TRBD1 (6 bases). CDR1 is MNHNS and CDR2 is SASEGT in the germline V gene. The CDR3 sequence is 14 residues long. The V gene lost 4 bases and the J gene lost 2 bases, with 12 bases spanning the gap. In nucleotides, the CDR3 is TGTGCCAGCAGTGCCCTGACAGGAACCTACGAGCAGTACTTC. Translated: CASSALTGTYEQYF.

This clonotype was recorded a few times. This rearrangement joins TRBV10-3 to TRBJ2-2, with 7 nucleotides matching TRBD2. The CDR3 totals 14 residues. Germline CDR1 is ENHRY and CDR2 is SYGVKD. The trim removed 10 bases at V and 2 bases at J, leaving 7 bases unmatched. The CDR3 DNA reads as TGTGCCACCCGACTAGCCGATAACACCGGGGAGCTGTTTTTT. This sequence encodes CATRLADNTGELFF.

The chain carries TRBV12-3 or TRBV12-4 and TRBJ1-5; TRBD1 agrees at 8 bases. Germline trimming cut 5 bases from V and 6 bases from J; bases unmatched to any gene: 12. The CDR3 loop spans 16 amino acids. CDR3: CASSRRMDRVSQPQHF. The CDR3 DNA follows: TGTGCCAGCAGTCGCAGAATGGACAGGGTGTCTCAGCCCCAGCATTTT.

This clonotype was recorded only once. The gene calls are TRBV24-1 and TRBJ2-3; D call uncertain. The germline CDR1 and CDR2 sequences are KGHDR and SFDVKD. V lost 9 bases and J lost 0, with 12 bases in between. This CDR3 spans 14 amino acids. CDR3 residues: CATGLSTSTDTQYF. Written as DNA, the CDR3 is TGTGCCACCGGCCTATCGACCAGCACAGATACGCAGTATTTT.

This chain links TRBV12-3 or TRBV12-4 with TRBJ1-2, with a weak D call TRBD1 (6 bases). V lost 1 base and J lost 6, with 15 bases in between. The CDR3 covers 15 residues. The CDR3 DNA reads TGTGCCAGCAGTTTAGGGGGGGGCGCGATCCATGGCTACACCTTC. Its protein is CASSLGGGAIHGYTF.

This clonotype was seen more than once but under ten times. The CDR3 is CASSPLTGTYTEAFF. The CDR3 coding sequence is TGTGCCAGCTCACCACTAACAGGGACGTACACTGAAGCTTTCTTT. This sequence joins TRBV18 and TRBJ1-1; D might be TRBD1 (6 bases). Per germline, CDR1 KGHSH and CDR2 LQKENI. This CDR3 is 15 amino acids long. V lost 1 base, J lost 3 bases, and 12 bases lay in between. The full variable domain, with the rest looked up from reference TRBV18 and TRBJ1-1, is NAGVMQNPRHLVRRRGQEARLRCSPMKGHSHVYWYRQLPEEGLKFMVYLQKENIIDESGMPKERFSAEFPKEGPSILRIQQVVRGDSAAYFCASSPLTGTYTEAFFGQGTRLTVV.

This clonotype has only a few counts. The V gene is TRBV12-3 or TRBV12-4, the J gene TRBJ1-1; maybe TRBD1 (5 bases). V was trimmed by 6 bases and J by 8 bases, leaving 13 bases between them. The length of the CDR3 is 12 residues. The CDR3 nucleotides read TGTGCCAGCAGCGTGGTGGCAGGGGAAGCTTTCTTT. This codes for CASSVVAGEAFF.

This clonotype was detected only once. The chain uses TRBV27 and TRBJ2-5; possibly TRBD1 or TRBD2 for D (6 bases each). CDR3 length: 15 residues. Germline CDR1 and CDR2: MNHEY and SMNVEV (reference sequence). V was shortened by 5 bases and J by 5 bases, with 18 bases between the two germline ends. The CDR3 sequence is CASSPHRGLAETQYF. The DNA for the CDR3 is TGTGCCAGCAGTCCCCACCGGGGGCTAGCCGAGACCCAGTACTTC.